This T cell receptor beta chain came from a study of blood T cell repertoires in COVID-19. Study at large: Italy, Spain and the United States were the sources of the convalescent and acute COVID-19 samples.

CDR1 is SGDLS, CDR2 YYNGEE, per germline. The V and J ends lost 4 bases and 2 bases, in that order; junction bases with no gene match: 10. This CDR3 has 16 residues. Under the authors' procedure: Counts of nucleated cells, estimated from reference gene primer amplification, were obtained. Sequencing used immunoSEQ multiplex PCR; TCRdb keeps in-frame clones, though not all of them. V and J calls and clone size are as listed in that table; D and trimming were resolved from the DNA. The sample has 25,000 to 30,000 clones; 65% to 70% are singletons. Sequences were obtained from peripheral blood. This clonotype was obtained from a human donor in a cohort sampled during active COVID-19. This rearrangement joins TRBV9 to TRBJ2-3; TRBD2 agrees at 7 bases. CDR3 residues: CASSTPLADLTDTQYF. CDR3 nucleotides: TGTGCCAGCAGCACCCCTCTAGCGGACCTCACAGATACGCAGTATTTT.